The T cell receptor (beta chain) under discussion was sequenced for a study of T cell responses to AZD1222 COVID-19 vaccine. Study conclusions and caveats: Vaccine-associated CD4 TCRs spanned spike, dominant at 160-218 and 743-854.

Clones were sequenced by immunoSEQ multiplex PCR, and TCRdb holds only the in-frame ones, with some missing. The repertoire holds 85,000 to 110,000 clones, about 92% seen once, with about 5% in the top ten. Note on this clone: The antigen is unknown.

CDR3 length: 15 residues. Germline loops: CDR1 MGHRA, CDR2 YSYEKL. With 3 bases clipped from V and 5 bases from J, the junction kept 4 bases outside the gene matches. The sample here was peripheral blood, taken on day 0 of AZD1222 vaccination. The V gene is TRBV4-1, the J gene TRBJ1-5; 10 bases map to TRBD1. The sequence derives from an adult in good health. The CDR3 DNA reads TGCGCCAGCAGCCACCCTGGGACAGGGGATCAGCCCCAGCATTTT. Its protein product is CASSHPGTGDQPQHF.